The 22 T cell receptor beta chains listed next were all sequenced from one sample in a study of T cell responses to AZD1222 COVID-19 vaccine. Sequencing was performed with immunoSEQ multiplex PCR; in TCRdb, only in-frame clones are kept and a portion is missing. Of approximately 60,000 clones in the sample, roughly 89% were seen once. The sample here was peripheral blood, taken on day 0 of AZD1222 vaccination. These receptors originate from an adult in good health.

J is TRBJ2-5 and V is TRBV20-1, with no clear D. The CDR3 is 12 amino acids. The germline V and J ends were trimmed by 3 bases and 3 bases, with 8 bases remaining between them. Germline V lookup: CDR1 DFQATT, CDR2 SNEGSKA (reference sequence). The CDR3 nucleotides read TGCAGTGCTAGTCGGTCAGAAGAGACCCAGTACTTC. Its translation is CSASRSEETQYF.

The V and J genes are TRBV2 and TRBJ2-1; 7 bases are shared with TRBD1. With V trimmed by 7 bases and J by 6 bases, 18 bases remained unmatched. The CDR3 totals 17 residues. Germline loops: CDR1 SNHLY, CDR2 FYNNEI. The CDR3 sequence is CASNPGRGGRNFNEQFF. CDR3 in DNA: TGTGCCAGCAACCCCGGAAGAGGGGGCCGCAACTTCAATGAGCAGTTCTTC.

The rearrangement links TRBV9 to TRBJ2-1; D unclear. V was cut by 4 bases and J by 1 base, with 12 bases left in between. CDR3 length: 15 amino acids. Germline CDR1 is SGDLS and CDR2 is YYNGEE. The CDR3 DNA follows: TGTGCCAGCAGCCCCCGTCCCGATTCCTACAATGAGCAGTTCTTC. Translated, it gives CASSPRPDSYNEQFF.

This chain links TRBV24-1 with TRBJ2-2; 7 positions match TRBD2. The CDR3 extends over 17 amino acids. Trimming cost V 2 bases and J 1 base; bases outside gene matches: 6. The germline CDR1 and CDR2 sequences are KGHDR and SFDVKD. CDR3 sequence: CATSDSPTSLNTGELFF. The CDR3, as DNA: TGTGCCACCAGTGATTCCCCGACTAGCTTGAACACCGGGGAGCTGTTTTTT.

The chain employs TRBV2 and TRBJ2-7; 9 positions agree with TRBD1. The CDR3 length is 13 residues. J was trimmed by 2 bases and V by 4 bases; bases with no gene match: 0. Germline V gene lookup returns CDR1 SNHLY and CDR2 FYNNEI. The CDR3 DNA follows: TGTGCCAGCAGTGGGACAGGGGCCTACGAGCAGTACTTC. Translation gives CASSGTGAYEQYF.

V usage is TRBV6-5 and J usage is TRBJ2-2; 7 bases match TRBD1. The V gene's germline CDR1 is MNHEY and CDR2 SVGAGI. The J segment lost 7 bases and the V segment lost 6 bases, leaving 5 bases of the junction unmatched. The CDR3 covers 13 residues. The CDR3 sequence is CASSLDRVGELFF. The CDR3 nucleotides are TGTGCCAGCAGCCTTGACAGGGTCGGGGAGCTGTTTTTT.

CDR3: CASSANNGYTF. For the CDR3, the DNA is TGTGCCAGCAGCGCCAATAATGGCTACACCTTC. The rearrangement joins TRBV9 to TRBJ1-2, with no clear D. Looked up from germline, CDR1 is SGDLS and CDR2 is YYNGEE. Trimming pared 3 bases from V and 6 bases from J, leaving 6 bases between. The CDR3 is made up of 11 amino acids.

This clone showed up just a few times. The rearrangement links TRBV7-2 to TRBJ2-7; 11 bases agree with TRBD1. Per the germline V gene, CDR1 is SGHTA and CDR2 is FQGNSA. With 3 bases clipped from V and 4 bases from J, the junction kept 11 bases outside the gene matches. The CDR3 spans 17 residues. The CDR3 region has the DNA TGTGCCAGCAGCTTTTTGGGACAGGGGGTTGTGGATTACGAGCAGTACTTC. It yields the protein CASSFLGQGVVDYEQYF.

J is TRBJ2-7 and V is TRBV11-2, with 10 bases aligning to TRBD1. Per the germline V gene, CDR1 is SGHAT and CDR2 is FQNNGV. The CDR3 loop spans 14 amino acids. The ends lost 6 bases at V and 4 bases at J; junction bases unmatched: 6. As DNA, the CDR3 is TGTGCCAGCAGGGTACCGGGACAGGGGTACGAGCAGTACTTC. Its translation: CASRVPGQGYEQYF.

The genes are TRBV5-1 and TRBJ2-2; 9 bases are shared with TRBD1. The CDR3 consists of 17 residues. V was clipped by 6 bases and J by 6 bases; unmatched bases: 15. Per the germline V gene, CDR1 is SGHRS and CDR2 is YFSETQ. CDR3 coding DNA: TGCGCCAGCAAGATAGAAACAGGGGGCCCACGTGCCGGGGAGCTGTTTTTT. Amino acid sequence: CASKIETGGPRAGELFF.

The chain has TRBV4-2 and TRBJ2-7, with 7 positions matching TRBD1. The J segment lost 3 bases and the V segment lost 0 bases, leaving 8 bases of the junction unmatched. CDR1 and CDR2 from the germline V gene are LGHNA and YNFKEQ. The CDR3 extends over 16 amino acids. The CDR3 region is CASSQEYQDRSYEQYF. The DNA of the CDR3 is TGTGCCAGCAGCCAAGAATACCAGGACAGGAGCTACGAGCAGTACTTC.

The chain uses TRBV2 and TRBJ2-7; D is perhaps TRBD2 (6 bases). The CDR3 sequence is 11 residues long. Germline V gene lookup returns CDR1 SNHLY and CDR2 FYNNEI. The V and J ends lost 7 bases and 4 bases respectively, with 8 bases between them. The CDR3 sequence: CASMGGYEQYF. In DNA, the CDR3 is TGTGCCAGCATGGGGGGTTACGAGCAGTACTTC. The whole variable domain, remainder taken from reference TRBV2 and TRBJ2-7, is EPEVTQTPSHQVTQMGQEVILRCVPISNHLYFYWYRQILGQKVEFLVSFYNNEISEKSEIFDDQFSVERPDGSNFTLKIRSTKLEDSAMYFCASMGGYEQYFGPGTRLTVT.

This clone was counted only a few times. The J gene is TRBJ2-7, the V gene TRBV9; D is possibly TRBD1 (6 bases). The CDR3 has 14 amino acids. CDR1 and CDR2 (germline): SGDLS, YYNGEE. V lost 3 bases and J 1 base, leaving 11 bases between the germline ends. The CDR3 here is CASSATGSSYEQYF. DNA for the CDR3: TGTGCCAGCAGCGCTACAGGGAGTTCCTACGAGCAGTACTTC.

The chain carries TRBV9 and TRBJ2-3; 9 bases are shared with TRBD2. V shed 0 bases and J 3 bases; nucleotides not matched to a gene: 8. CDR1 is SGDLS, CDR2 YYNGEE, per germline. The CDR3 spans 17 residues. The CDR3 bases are TGTGCCAGCAGCGTAGCCGGGGGGCTAGCGGGGACAGATACGCAGTATTTT. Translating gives CASSVAGGLAGTDTQYF.

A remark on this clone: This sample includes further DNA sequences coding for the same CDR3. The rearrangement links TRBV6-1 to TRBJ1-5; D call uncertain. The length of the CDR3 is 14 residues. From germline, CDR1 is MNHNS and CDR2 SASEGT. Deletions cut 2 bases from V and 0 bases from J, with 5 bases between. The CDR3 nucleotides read TGTGCCAGCAGTGAATACTATAGCAATCAGCCCCAGCATTTT. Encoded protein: CASSEYYSNQPQHF.

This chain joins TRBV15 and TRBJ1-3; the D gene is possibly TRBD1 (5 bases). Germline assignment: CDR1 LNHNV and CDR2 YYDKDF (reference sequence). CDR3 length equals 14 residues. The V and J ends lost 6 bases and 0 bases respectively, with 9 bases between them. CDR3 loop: CATRGHYSGNTIYF. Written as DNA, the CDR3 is TGTGCCACCAGAGGACATTACTCTGGAAACACCATATATTTT. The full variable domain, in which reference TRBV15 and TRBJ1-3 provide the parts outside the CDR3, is DAMVIQNPRYQVTQFGKPVTLSCSQTLNHNVMYWYQQKSSQAPKLLFHYYDKDFNNEADTPDNFQSRRPNTSFCFLDIRSPGLGDTAMYLCATRGHYSGNTIYFGEGSWLTVV.

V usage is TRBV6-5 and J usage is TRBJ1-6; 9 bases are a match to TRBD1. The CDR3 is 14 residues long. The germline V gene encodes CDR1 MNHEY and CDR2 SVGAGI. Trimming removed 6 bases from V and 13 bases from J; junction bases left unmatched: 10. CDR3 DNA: TGTGCCAGCAGCCTCCGGGACAGGGACTCTCCCCTCCACTTT. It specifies CASSLRDRDSPLHF.

CDR3 in DNA: TGTGCCAGCAGCTTAGTCGGACGTCCTAACTATGGCTACACCTTC. This encodes CASSLVGRPNYGYTF. The gene calls are TRBV7-8 and TRBJ1-2, with unresolved D. The germline V gene has CDR1 SGHVS and CDR2 FQNEAQ. This CDR3 region has 15 residues. Trimming cost V 1 base and J 0 bases, with 9 bases left between them.

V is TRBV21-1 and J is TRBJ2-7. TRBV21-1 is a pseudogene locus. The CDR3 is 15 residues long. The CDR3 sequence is CASSKDQPLSYEQYF. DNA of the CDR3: TGTGCCAGCAGCAAAGACCAACCCCTCTCCTACGAGCAGTACTTC.

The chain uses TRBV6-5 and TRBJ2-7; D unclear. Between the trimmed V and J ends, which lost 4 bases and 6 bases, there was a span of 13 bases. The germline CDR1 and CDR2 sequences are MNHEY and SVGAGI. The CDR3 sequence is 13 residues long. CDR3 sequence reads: CASSSVPGREQYF. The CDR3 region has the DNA TGTGCCAGCAGTTCTGTTCCCGGTCGCGAGCAGTACTTC.

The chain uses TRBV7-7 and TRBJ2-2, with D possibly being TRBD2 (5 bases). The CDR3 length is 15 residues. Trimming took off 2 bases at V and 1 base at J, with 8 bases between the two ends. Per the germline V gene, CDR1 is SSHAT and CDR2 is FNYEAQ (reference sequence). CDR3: CASSLRSGNTGELFF. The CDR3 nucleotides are TGTGCCAGCAGCTTAAGGAGCGGGAACACCGGGGAGCTGTTTTTT.

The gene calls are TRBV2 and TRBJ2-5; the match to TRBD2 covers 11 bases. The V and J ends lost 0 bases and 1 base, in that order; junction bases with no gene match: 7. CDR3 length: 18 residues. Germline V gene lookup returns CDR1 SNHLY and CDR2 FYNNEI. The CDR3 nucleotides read TGTGCCAGCAGTGAAGCGCTTCGACTAGCGGGGCCCCAAGAGACCCAGTACTTC. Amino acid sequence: CASSEALRLAGPQETQYF.